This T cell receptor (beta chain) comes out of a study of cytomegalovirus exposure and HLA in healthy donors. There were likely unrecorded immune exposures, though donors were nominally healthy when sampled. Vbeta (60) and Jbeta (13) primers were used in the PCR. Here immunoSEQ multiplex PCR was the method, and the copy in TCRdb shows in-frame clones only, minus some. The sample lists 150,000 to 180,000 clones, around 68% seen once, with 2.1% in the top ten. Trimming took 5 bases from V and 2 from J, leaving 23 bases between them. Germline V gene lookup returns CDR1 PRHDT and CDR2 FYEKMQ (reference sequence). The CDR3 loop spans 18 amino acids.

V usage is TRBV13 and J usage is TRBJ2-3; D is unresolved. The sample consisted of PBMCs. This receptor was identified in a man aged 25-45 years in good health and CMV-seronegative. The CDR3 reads CASSPNLAGLNSTDTQYF. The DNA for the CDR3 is TGTGCCAGCAGCCCAAACCTGGCCGGGTTAAATTCCACAGATACGCAGTATTTT. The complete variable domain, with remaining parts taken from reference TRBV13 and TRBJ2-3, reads AAGVIQSPRHLIKEKRETATLKCYPIPRHDTVYWYQQGPGQDPQFLISFYEKMQSDKGSIPDRFSAQQFSDYHSELNMSSLELGDSALYFCASSPNLAGLNSTDTQYFGPGTRLTVL.